This T cell receptor (beta chain) was retrieved from a study of Graves' ophthalmopathy and Graves' hyperthyroidism. The J segment lost 9 bases and the V segment lost 5 bases, leaving 5 bases of the junction unmatched. The CDR3 is 14 amino acids. In germline, CDR1 is MNHEY, CDR2 SMNVEV (reference sequence). Amplification of the TCR beta CDR3 regions used RNA transcripts (as template). The first-round RT-PCR employed HTBI primers together with the Qiagen OneStep RT-PCR kit. A multiplex PCR was then performed as the second round. TCRdb reprocessed the multiplex PCR reads with MiXCR, giving one entry per CDR3 protein. Of roughly 380,000 distinct CDR3 sequences in the sample, just over 15% were seen once. Uncontrolled infections, pregnancy, lactation or other autoimmune diseases led to patient exclusion. This clonotype was observed many times.

The specimen sequenced was peripheral blood. The chain couples TRBV27 to TRBJ1-6; 9 bases agree with TRBD1. The sequence derives from a woman aged 18-29 years with stable Graves' hyperthyroidism. The CDR3 DNA sequence: TGTGCCAGCAGTCGCGACAGGGGGGGTTCACCCCTCCACTTT. Protein product: CASSRDRGGSPLHF.